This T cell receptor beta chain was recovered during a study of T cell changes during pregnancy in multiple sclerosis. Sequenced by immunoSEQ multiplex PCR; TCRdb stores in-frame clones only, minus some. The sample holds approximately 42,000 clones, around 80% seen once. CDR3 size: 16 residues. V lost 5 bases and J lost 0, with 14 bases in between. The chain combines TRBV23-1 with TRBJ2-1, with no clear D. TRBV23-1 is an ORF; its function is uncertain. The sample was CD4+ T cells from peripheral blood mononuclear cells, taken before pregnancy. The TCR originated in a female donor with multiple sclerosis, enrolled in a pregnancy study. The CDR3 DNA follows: TGCGCCAGCAGTGAAGATCGGTGGAGCTCCTACAATGAGCAGTTCTTC. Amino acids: CASSEDRWSSYNEQFF.